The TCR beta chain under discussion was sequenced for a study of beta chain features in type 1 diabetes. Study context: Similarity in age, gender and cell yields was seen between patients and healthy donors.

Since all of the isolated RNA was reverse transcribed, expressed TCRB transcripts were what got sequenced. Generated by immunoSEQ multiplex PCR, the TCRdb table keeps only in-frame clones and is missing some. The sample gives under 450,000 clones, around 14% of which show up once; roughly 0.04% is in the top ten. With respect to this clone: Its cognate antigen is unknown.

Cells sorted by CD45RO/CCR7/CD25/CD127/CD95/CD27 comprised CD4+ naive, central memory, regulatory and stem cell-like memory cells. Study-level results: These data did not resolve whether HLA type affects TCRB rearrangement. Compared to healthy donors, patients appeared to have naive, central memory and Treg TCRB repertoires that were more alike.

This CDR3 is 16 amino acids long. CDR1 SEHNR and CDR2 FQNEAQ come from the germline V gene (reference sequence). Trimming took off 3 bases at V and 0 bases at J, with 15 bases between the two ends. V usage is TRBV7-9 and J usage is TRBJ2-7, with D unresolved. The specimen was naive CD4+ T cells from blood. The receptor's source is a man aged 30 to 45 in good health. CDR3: CASSFYLGGISYEQYF. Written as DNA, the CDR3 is TGTGCCAGCAGCTTCTACTTAGGTGGGATCTCCTACGAGCAGTACTTC.